Given below is one T cell receptor beta chain in context. Its target is unknown. Time point: newly diagnosed GD, antithyroid drugs for less than 3 months. Generation of the TCR library employed RNA extracted from PBMCs. The sample comes from a study of regulatory T cells in long-lasting Graves disease. Points from the study as a whole: Exclusively peripheral blood, rather than thyroid tissue, was studied.

Trimming left V 6 bases short and J 4 bases short, with 10 bases between. Germline V gene sequence: CDR1 SNHLY, CDR2 FYNNEI. The CDR3 length is 12 residues. Libraries of TCR beta came from iRepertoire HTBI primers plus Arm-PCR of CDR3 regions. One entry per CDR3 protein results from TCRdb running MiXCR on the multiplex PCR reads. The sample lists roughly 350,000 distinct CDR3 sequences; roughly a sixth were seen once. The sample also formed part of further work on T cells in Graves' hyperthyroidism and ophthalmopathy. Per that study: Uncontrolled infection, other autoimmune disease, pregnancy or lactation led to exclusion. Every diagnosis used clinical symptoms, serum thyroxine and TRAb, thyroid ultrasound and orbital computed tomography. HTBI primers were employed in a first-round RT-PCR of the TCR CDR3.

Sequenced here: peripheral blood mononuclear cells (PBMCs), sampled at new diagnosis, from a patient treated with antithyroid drugs. This TCR was recovered from a middle-aged man with Graves disease. The chain recombines TRBV2 with TRBJ2-7; D is unresolved. CDR3 DNA: TGTGCCAGCAGGGGCTCAAAATACGAGCAGTACTTC. It encodes CASRGSKYEQYF.